Following are 9 T cell receptor beta chains from one sample sequenced in a study of cytomegalovirus exposure and HLA in healthy donors. The PCR was carried out with 60 Vbeta primers and 13 Jbeta primers. Profiled with immunoSEQ multiplex PCR; TCRdb holds only in-frame clones, not every one. The sample gives some 120,000 clones, about 74% of which show up once; under 6.5% is in the top ten. The sequenced material came from PBMCs. These receptors all come from a woman in her fifties or sixties in good health and CMV-seropositive.

The chain carries TRBV27 and TRBJ1-2; 10 positions match TRBD1. Losses at the gene ends were 4 bases for V and 8 bases for J; bases not matched to a gene: 16. Germline assignment: CDR1 MNHEY and CDR2 SMNVEV (reference sequence). This CDR3 region has 17 residues. The CDR3, as DNA: TGTGCCAGCAGTTCACTAACCGGGGACAGGGGAAGACGCGGCTACACCTTC. This translates into CASSSLTGDRGRRGYTF.

The chain employs TRBV7-8 and TRBJ2-7, with a possible D match to TRBD2 (5 bases). The V end lost 1 base, the J end lost 7 bases, and 14 bases lay between the germline ends. Germline CDR1 and CDR2: SGHVS and FQNEAQ. This CDR3 is built from 14 residues. CDR3 residues: CASSLGGNEWEQYF. For the CDR3, the DNA is TGTGCCAGCAGCTTAGGAGGGAATGAATGGGAGCAGTACTTC.

The chain is built from TRBV2 and TRBJ1-5, with TRBD1 as a possible D gene (6 bases). This CDR3 region has 13 residues. Trimming left V 7 bases short and J 4 bases short, with 11 bases between. Germline V gene lookup returns CDR1 SNHLY and CDR2 FYNNEI. CDR3 nucleotide sequence: TGTGCCAGCACAGGGGTTCGGAATCAGCCCCAGCATTTT. As protein: CASTGVRNQPQHF.

This clone turned up a few times. The rearrangement links TRBV5-1 to TRBJ1-4; perhaps TRBD1 as D (5 bases). The CDR3 loop spans 13 amino acids. CDR1 and CDR2 (germline): SGHRS, YFSETQ. V lost 4 bases and J lost 4, with 8 bases in between. This CDR3 is CASSQGLNEKLFF. CDR3 DNA sequence: TGCGCCAGCAGCCAGGGCCTTAATGAAAAACTGTTTTTT. Full variable domain (rest looked up from reference TRBV5-1 and TRBJ1-4): KAGVTQTPRYLIKTRGQQVTLSCSPISGHRSVSWYQQTPGQGLQFLFEYFSETQRNKGNFPGRFSGRQFSNSRSEMNVSTLELGDSALYLCASSQGLNEKLFFGSGTQLSVL.

The chain combines TRBV16 with TRBJ1-2; TRBD1 aligns across 7 bases. The CDR3 contains 14 residues. After removal of 2 bases from V and 9 bases from J, the junction contained 9 bases not matched to a gene. Germline V gene data show CDR1 as KGHSY and CDR2 as FQNENV. DNA for the CDR3: TGTGCCAGCAGCCAACGACAGGGCCTAGTGAGCTACACCTTC. Amino acid sequence: CASSQRQGLVSYTF.

This clone appeared a single time. The chain joins TRBV7-8 to TRBJ2-5; TRBD1 agrees at 7 bases. CDR1 is SGHVS, CDR2 FQNEAQ, per germline. With V trimmed by 7 bases and J by 2 bases, 4 bases remained unmatched. CDR3 length equals 13 residues. The CDR3 nucleotides are TGTGCCAGCATACAGGGGCGGCAAGAGACCCAGTACTTC. Its protein is CASIQGRQETQYF.

V and J are TRBV29-1 and TRBJ1-2; no clear D gene. CDR1 and CDR2 from the germline V gene are SQVTM and ANQGSEA. The CDR3 length is 10 residues. Between the trimmed V and J ends, which lost 4 bases and 8 bases, there was a span of 8 bases. This chain's CDR3 is CSVVSSGYTF. The CDR3 DNA reads as TGCAGCGTTGTCTCGTCGGGCTACACCTTC.

The chain joins TRBV9 to TRBJ2-7; the match to TRBD2 covers 8 bases. The CDR3 spans 17 residues. Trimming cost V 0 bases and J 3 bases; bases outside gene matches: 11. Germline CDR1 and CDR2: SGDLS and YYNGEE. CDR3 residues: CASSVDPPGGTVYEQYF. CDR3 nucleotide sequence: TGTGCCAGCAGCGTAGATCCTCCGGGAGGGACGGTCTACGAGCAGTACTTC.

The chain recombines TRBV11-3 with TRBJ1-1; D ambiguous. The CDR3 covers 14 residues. Trimming cost V 1 base and J 5 bases, with 11 bases left between them. Germline V gives CDR1 SGHNT, CDR2 YENEEA. CDR3 residues: CASSLVPGETEAFF. CDR3 nucleotide sequence: TGTGCCAGCAGCTTAGTTCCCGGTGAGACTGAAGCTTTCTTT.